The clone carrying this T cell receptor (beta chain) was recorded many times. These data are taken from a study of T-cell reconstitution after alpha-beta-depleted transplantation in children. Unique molecular identifiers were used to barcode this TCRbeta library. A single record per CDR3 protein comes from TCRdb applying MiXCR to the PCR reads. The sample contains approximately 590,000 distinct CDR3 sequences, under 12% of which appear only once. V lost 7 bases and J lost 1, with 13 bases in between. This CDR3 has 15 amino acids. This material consisted of PBMCs from the stem cell graft donor, taken from the stem cell graft. The chain couples TRBV12-3 or TRBV12-4 to TRBJ2-2, with a tentative D call TRBD1 (6 bases). This clonotype originated in a human donor who donated a stem cell graft to a child with acute myeloid leukemia. CDR3 coding DNA: TGTGCCAGCAAAGGAGGCAGGGGGAACACCGGGGAGCTGTTTTTT. It is translated as CASKGGRGNTGELFF.